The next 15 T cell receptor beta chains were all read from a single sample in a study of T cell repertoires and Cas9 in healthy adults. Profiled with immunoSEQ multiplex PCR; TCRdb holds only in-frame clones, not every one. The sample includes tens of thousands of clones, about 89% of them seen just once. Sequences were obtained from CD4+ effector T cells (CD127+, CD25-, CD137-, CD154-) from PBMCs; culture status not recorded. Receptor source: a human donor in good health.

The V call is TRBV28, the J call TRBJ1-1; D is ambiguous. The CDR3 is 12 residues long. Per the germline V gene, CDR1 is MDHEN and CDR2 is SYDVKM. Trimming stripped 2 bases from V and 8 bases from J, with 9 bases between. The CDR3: CASSLNPAEAFF. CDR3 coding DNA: TGTGCCAGCAGTTTAAATCCGGCCGAAGCTTTCTTT. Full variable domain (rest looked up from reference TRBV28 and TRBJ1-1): DVKVTQSSRYLVKRTGEKVFLECVQDMDHENMFWYRQDPGLGLRLIYFSYDVKMKEKGDIPEGYSVSREKKERFSLILESASTNQTSMYLCASSLNPAEAFFGQGTRLTVV.

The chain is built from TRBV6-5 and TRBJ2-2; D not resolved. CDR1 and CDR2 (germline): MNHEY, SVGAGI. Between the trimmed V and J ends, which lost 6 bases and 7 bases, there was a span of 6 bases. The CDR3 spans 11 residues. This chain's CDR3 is CASRKLGELFF. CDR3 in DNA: TGTGCCAGCAGAAAACTCGGGGAGCTGTTTTTT.

The CDR3 nucleotides are TGTGCCAGCAGTTACTACAGTCGGGGAAACACTGAAGCTTTCTTT. This sequence encodes CASSYYSRGNTEAFF. The chain employs TRBV6-5 and TRBJ1-1; D is uncertain. Germline V gives CDR1 MNHEY, CDR2 SVGAGI. This CDR3 spans 15 amino acids. Trimming took off 1 base at V and 2 bases at J, with 11 bases between the two ends.

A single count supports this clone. The CDR3 spells CASRGTGGPSNEQFF. CDR3 DNA: TGTGCCAGCAGGGGGACAGGAGGGCCGAGCAATGAGCAGTTCTTC. The chain is built from TRBV27 and TRBJ2-1; TRBD1 matches at 8 bases. CDR3 length: 15 amino acids. J lost 6 bases, V lost 6 bases, and 10 bases had no gene match. Germline CDR1 is MNHEY and CDR2 is SMNVEV (reference sequence).

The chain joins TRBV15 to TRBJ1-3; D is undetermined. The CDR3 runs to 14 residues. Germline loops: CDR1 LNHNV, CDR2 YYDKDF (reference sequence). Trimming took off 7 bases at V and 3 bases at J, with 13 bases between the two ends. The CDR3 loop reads CATTPDGSGNTIYF. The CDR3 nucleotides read TGTGCCACCACCCCCGACGGGAGTGGAAACACCATATATTTT. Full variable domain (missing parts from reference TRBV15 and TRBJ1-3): DAMVIQNPRYQVTQFGKPVTLSCSQTLNHNVMYWYQQKSSQAPKLLFHYYDKDFNNEADTPDNFQSRRPNTSFCFLDIRSPGLGDTAMYLCATTPDGSGNTIYFGEGSWLTVV.

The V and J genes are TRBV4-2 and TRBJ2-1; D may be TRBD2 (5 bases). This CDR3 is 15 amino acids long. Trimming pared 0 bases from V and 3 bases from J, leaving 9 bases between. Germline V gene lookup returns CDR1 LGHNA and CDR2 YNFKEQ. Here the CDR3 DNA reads TGTGCCAGCAGCCAAGATCGGACTGGCTACAATGAGCAGTTCTTC. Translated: CASSQDRTGYNEQFF.

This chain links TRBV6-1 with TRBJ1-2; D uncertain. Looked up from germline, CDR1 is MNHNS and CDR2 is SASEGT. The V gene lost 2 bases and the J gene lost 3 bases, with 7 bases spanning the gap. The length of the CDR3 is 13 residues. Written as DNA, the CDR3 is TGTGCCAGCAGTGAACAGGTTGACTATGGCTACACCTTC. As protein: CASSEQVDYGYTF.

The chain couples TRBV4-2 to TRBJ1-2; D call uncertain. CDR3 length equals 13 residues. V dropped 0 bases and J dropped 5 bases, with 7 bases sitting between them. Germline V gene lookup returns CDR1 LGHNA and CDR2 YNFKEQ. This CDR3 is CASSQDSEYGYTF. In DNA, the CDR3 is TGTGCCAGCAGCCAAGATTCTGAGTATGGCTACACCTTC.

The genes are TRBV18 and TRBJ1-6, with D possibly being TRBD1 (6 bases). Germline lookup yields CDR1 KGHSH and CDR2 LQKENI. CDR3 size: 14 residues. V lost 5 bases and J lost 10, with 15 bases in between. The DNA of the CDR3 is TGTGCCAGCTCATCGTACAGGGAGGGATCACCCCTCCACTTT. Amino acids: CASSSYREGSPLHF.

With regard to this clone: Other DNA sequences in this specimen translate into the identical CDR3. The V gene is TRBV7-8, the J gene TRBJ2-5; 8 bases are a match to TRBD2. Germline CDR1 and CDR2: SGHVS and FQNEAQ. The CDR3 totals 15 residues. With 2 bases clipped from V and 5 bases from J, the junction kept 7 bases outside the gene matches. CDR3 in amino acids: CASSLLAGLQETQYF. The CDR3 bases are TGTGCCAGCAGCTTACTAGCGGGTTTACAGGAGACCCAGTACTTC.

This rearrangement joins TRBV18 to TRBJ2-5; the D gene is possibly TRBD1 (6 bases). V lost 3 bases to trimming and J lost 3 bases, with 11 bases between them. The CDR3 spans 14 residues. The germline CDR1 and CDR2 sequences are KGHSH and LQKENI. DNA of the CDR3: TGTGCCAGCTCACCCCGGGCAGGGGAAGAGACCCAGTACTTC. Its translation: CASSPRAGEETQYF.

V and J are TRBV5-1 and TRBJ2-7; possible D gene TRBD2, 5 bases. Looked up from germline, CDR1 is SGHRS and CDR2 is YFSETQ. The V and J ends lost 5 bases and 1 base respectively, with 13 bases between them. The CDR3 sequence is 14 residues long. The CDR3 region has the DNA TGCGCCAGCAGATTCGTTTCGGGATCCTACGAGCAGTACTTC. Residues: CASRFVSGSYEQYF.

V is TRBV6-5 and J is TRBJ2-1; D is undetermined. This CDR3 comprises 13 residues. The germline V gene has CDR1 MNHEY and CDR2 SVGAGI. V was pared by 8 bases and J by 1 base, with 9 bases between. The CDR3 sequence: CASRLGSYNEQFF. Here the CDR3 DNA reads TGTGCCAGCCGACTGGGTTCCTACAATGAGCAGTTCTTC.

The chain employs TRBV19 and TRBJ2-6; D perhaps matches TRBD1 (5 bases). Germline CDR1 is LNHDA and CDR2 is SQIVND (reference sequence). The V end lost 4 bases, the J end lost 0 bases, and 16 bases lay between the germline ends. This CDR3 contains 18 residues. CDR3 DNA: TGTGCCAGTAGTAGAAGGGTAGGGGCGGCCTCTGGGGCCAACGTCCTGACTTTC. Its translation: CASSRRVGAASGANVLTF.

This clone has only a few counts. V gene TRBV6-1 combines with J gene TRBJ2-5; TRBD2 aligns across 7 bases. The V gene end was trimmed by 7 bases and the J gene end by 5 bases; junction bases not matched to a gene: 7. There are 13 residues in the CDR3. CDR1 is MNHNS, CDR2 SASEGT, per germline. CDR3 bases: TGTGCCAGCAAGCGTCAGGGAGGGGAGACCCAGTACTTC. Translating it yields CASKRQGGETQYF.